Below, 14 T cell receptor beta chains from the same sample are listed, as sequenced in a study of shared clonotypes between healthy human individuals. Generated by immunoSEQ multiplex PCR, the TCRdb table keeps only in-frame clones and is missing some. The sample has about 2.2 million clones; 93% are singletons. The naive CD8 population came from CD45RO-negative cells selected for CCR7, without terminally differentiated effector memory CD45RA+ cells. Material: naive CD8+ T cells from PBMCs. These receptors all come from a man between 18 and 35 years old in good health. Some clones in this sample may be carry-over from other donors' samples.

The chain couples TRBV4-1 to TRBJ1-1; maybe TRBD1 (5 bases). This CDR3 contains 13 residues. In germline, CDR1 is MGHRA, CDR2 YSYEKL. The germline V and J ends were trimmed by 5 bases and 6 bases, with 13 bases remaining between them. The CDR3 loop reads CASSKPGPPEAFF. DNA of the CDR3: TGCGCCAGCAGCAAACCAGGGCCACCTGAAGCTTTCTTT.

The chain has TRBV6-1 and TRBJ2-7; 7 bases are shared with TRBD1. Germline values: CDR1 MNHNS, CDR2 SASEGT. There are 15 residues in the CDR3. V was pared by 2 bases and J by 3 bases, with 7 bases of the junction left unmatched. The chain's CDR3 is CASSEPGTAYYEQYF. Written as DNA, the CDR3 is TGTGCCAGCAGTGAACCCGGGACAGCCTACTACGAGCAGTACTTC.

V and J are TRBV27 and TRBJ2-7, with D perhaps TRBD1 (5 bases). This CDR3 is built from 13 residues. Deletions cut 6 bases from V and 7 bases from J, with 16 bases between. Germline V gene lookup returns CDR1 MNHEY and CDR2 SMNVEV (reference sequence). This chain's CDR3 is CASSPDMALEQYF. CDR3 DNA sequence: TGTGCCAGCAGCCCGGACATGGCTTTGGAGCAGTACTTC.

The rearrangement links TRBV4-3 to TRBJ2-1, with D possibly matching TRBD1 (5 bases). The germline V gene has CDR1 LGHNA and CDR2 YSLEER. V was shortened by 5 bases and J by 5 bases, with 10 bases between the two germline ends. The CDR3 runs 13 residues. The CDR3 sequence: CASSGRTNNEQFF. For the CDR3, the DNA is TGCGCCAGCAGCGGTCGGACAAACAATGAGCAGTTCTTC.

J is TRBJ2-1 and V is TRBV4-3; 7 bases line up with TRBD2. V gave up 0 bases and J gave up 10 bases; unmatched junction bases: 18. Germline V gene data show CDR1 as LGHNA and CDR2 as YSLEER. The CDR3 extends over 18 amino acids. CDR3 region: CASSQDAGIAGEGLEQFF. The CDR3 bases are TGCGCCAGCAGCCAAGACGCCGGGATTGCGGGAGAGGGATTGGAGCAGTTCTTC.

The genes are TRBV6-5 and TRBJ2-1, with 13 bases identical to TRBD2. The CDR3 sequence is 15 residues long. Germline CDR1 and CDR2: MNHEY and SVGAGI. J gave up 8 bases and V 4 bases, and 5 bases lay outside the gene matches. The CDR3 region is CASSSRTSGSYEQFF. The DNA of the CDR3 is TGTGCCAGCAGTTCTCGGACTAGCGGGAGCTATGAGCAGTTCTTC.

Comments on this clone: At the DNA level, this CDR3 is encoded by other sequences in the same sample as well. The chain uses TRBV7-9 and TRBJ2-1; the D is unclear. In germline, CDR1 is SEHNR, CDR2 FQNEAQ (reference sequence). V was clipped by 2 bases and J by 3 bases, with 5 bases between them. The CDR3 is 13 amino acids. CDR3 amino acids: CASSLSGYNEQFF. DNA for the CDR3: TGTGCCAGCAGCTTATCTGGCTACAATGAGCAGTTCTTC.

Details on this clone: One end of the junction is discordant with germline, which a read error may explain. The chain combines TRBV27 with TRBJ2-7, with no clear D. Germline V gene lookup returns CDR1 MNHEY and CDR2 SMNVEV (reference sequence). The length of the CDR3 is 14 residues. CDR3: CASGLPGALGEQYF. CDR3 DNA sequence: TGTGCCAGCGGTTTACCCGGAGCCTTGGGGGAGCAGTACTTC.

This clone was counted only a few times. The CDR3 nucleotides are TGTGCCAGCGAGTCCATGAACACTGAAGCTTTCTTT. Translated: CASESMNTEAFF. This chain links TRBV25-1 with TRBJ1-1; D not resolved. CDR1 MGHDK and CDR2 SYGVNS come from the germline V gene. With 8 bases removed from V and 0 bases from J, the gap between germline ends came to 7 bases. The CDR3 runs to 12 residues.

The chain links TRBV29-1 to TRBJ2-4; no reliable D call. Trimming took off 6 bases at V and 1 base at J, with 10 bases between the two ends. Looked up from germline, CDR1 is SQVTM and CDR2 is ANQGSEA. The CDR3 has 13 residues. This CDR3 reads CSVFILAKNIQYF. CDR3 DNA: TGCAGCGTCTTTATTCTCGCCAAAAACATTCAGTACTTC.

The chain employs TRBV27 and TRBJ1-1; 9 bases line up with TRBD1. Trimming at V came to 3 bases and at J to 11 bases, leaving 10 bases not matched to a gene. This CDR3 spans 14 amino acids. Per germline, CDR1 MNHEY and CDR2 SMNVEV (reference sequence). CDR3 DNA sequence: TGTGCCAGCAGTTTTGGTGGGACAGGGTTGGAGGCTTTCTTT. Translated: CASSFGGTGLEAFF.

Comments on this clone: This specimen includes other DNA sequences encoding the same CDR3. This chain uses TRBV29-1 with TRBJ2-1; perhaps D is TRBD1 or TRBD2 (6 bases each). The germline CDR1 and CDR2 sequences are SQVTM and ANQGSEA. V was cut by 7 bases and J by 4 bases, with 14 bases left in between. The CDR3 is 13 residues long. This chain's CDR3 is CSAQGGTYNEQFF. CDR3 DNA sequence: TGCAGCGCCCAAGGGGGGACTTACAATGAGCAGTTCTTC.

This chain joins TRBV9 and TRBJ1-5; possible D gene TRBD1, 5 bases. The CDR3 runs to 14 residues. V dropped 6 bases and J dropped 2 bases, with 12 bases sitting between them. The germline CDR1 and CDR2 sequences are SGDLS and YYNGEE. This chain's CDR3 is CASNHGGGNQPQHF. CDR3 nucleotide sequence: TGTGCCAGCAACCACGGAGGGGGCAATCAGCCCCAGCATTTT.

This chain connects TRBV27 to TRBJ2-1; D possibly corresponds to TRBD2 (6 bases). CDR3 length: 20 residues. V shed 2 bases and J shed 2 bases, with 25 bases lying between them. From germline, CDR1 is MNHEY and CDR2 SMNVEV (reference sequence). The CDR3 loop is CASSLHPGLLTEHPYNEQFF. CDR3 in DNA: TGTGCCAGCAGTTTACATCCGGGACTCCTAACAGAACACCCCTACAATGAGCAGTTCTTC.